This TCR beta chain comes out of a study of blood T cells in healthy people across ages. Overall study results and limits: Roughly linear age-related decline in beta diversity appeared, significant by age 40.

CDR1 SGHAT and CDR2 FQNNGV come from the germline V gene. This CDR3 region has 17 residues. Germline trimming cut 4 bases from V and 3 bases from J; bases unmatched to any gene: 11. This clonotype has just a few counts. The target antigen is unknown. The authors extracted at least 6 micrograms of total RNA per sample. Primed by a sample-barcoded 5' primer and a J-beta primer mix, a second PCR proceeded for about 6 to 11 cycles. TCRdb processed the 5' RACE reads anew with MiXCR; each CDR3 protein has one entry. The sample consists of more than 800,000 distinct CDR3 sequences, about 28% of them appearing once.

This chain uses TRBV11-2 with TRBJ2-1, with TRBD1 matching over 8 bases. Specimen: blood. The TCR originated in a woman older than 75 in good health. The CDR3 protein is CASSSTKTGVIYNEQFF. DNA for the CDR3: TGTGCCAGCAGCTCAACAAAGACAGGGGTGATCTACAATGAGCAGTTCTTC. Full variable domain (outside the CDR3, taken from reference TRBV11-2 and TRBJ2-1): EAGVAQSPRYKIIEKRQSVAFWCNPISGHATLYWYQQILGQGPKLLIQFQNNGVVDDSQLPKDRFSAERLKGVDSTLKIQPAKLEDSAVYLCASSSTKTGVIYNEQFFGPGTRLTVL.